One sample yielded the 15 T cell receptor beta chains listed below, sequenced in a study of cytomegalovirus exposure and HLA in healthy donors. Use of 60 Vbeta and 13 Jbeta primers characterized the PCR. The repertoire was sequenced with immunoSEQ multiplex PCR; TCRdb's copy has only in-frame clones and lacks some. This table holds 99,000 or so clones, roughly 15% found once. Sequencing input: PBMCs. The source of these receptors is a female donor in good health and CMV-seronegative.

This clone was picked up a small number of times. V and J are TRBV7-9 and TRBJ1-4; tentatively, D is TRBD1 (6 bases). The V and J ends lost 4 bases and 8 bases respectively, with 17 bases between them. CDR3 length equals 15 residues. The germline V gene has CDR1 SEHNR and CDR2 FQNEAQ (reference sequence). The DNA for the CDR3 is TGTGCCAGCAGCTCAGGCGGGGGCCTTCGGGAAAAACTGTTTTTT. Its translation is CASSSGGGLREKLFF. The full variable domain, its missing parts supplied by reference TRBV7-9 and TRBJ1-4, is DTGVSQNPRHKITKRGQNVTFRCDPISEHNRLYWYRQTLGQGPEFLTYFQNEAQLEKSRLLSDRFSAERPKGSFSTLEIQRTEQGDSAMYLCASSSGGGLREKLFFGSGTQLSVL.

The chain recombines TRBV12-1 with TRBJ2-5; no check of the table's D call, TRBD2, against the DNA was made. TRBV12-1 is a documented pseudogene. The CDR3 totals 13 residues. The CDR3 nucleotides read TGTGCCAGCAGCCACCCGGCTCGGGGGACCCAGTACTTC. The encoded protein is CASSHPARGTQYF.

This clone turned up a few times. CDR3 sequence (DNA): TGTGCCAGCAGGAGAGAGACAGGGTATGAAGCTTTCTTT. Amino acid sequence: CASRRETGYEAFF. This rearrangement joins TRBV7-9 to TRBJ1-1, with 7 nucleotides matching TRBD1. Germline loops: CDR1 SEHNR, CDR2 FQNEAQ (reference sequence). CDR3 length equals 13 residues. The V segment lost 6 bases and the J segment 7 bases; nucleotides outside the gene matches: 8.

This clone was recorded a few times. V and J are TRBV28 and TRBJ1-5; D might be TRBD1 (5 bases). V was clipped by 3 bases and J by 7 bases, with 16 bases between them. CDR1 MDHEN and CDR2 SYDVKM come from the germline V gene. The CDR3 totals 15 residues. The CDR3 is CASSFGMKGQQPQHF. In DNA, the CDR3 is TGTGCCAGCAGTTTTGGGATGAAGGGGCAACAGCCCCAGCATTTT.

The chain joins TRBV6-1 to TRBJ2-7; weak D call: TRBD2 (6 bases). Trimming pared 7 bases from V and 0 bases from J, leaving 16 bases between. Germline CDR1 MNHNS, CDR2 SASEGT. The CDR3 extends over 15 amino acids. The CDR3 bases are TGTGCCAGCACCCCCTCCCCCGGGGGCTCCTACGAGCAGTACTTC. The encoded protein is CASTPSPGGSYEQYF.

The V call is TRBV5-8, the J call TRBJ2-1, with D tentatively TRBD2 (5 bases). V gave up 4 bases and J gave up 4 bases, with 18 bases separating them. Germline assignment: CDR1 SGHTS and CDR2 YDEGEE. CDR3 length equals 16 residues. CDR3 coding DNA: TGTGCCAGCAGCCCGCGTTGGGGAGACAAGTACAATGAGCAGTTCTTC. Translated, it gives CASSPRWGDKYNEQFF.

The chain employs TRBV10-3 and TRBJ1-4; possible D gene TRBD1, 5 bases. Looked up from germline, CDR1 is ENHRY and CDR2 is SYGVKD. This CDR3 is built from 14 residues. V lost 6 bases and J 4 bases, leaving 12 bases between the germline ends. The CDR3 is CAISGRGLNEKLFF. CDR3 DNA sequence: TGTGCCATCAGCGGTCGGGGACTTAATGAAAAACTGTTTTTT.

This chain uses TRBV29-1 with TRBJ2-6; D possibly corresponds to TRBD2 (6 bases). Germline values: CDR1 SQVTM, CDR2 ANQGSEA. The CDR3 sequence is 14 residues long. Trimming took off 4 bases at V and 0 bases at J, with 7 bases between the two ends. DNA of the CDR3: TGCAGCGTTGCCGGGGGCTCTGGGGCCAACGTCCTGACTTTC. Translated, it gives CSVAGGSGANVLTF. The full variable domain, in which reference TRBV29-1 and TRBJ2-6 provide the parts outside the CDR3, is SAVISQKPSRDICQRGTSLTIQCQVDSQVTMMFWYRQQPGQSLTLIATANQGSEATYESGFVIDKFPISRPNLTFSTLTVSNMSPEDSSIYLCSVAGGSGANVLTFGAGSRLTVL.

This clone showed up just a few times. V and J are TRBV30 and TRBJ1-2; D gene ambiguous. Trimming removed 0 bases from V and 6 bases from J, with 14 bases in between. The CDR3 totals 14 residues. CDR1 is GTSNPN and CDR2 is SVGIG in the germline V gene (reference sequence). The CDR3 region is CAWSVHPRADGYTF. The CDR3 nucleotides are TGTGCCTGGAGTGTACACCCGCGGGCTGATGGCTACACCTTC. The variable domain in full, completed from reference TRBV30 and TRBJ1-2, reads SQTIHQWPATLVQPVGSPLSLECTVEGTSNPNLYWYRQAAGRGLQLLFYSVGIGQISSEVPQNLSASRPQDRQFILSSKKLLLSDSGFYLCAWSVHPRADGYTFGSGTRLTVV.

The chain has TRBV13 and TRBJ2-1; D is perhaps TRBD2 (5 bases). Deletions cut 4 bases from V and 6 bases from J, with 10 bases between. This CDR3 spans 13 amino acids. Germline CDR1 is PRHDT and CDR2 is FYEKMQ (reference sequence). CDR3 residues: CASSYRGSNEQFF. The DNA for the CDR3 is TGTGCCAGCAGCTACCGAGGGTCCAATGAGCAGTTCTTC.

This clone came up a few times. This chain links TRBV7-2 with TRBJ2-1; no firm D call. Trimming removed 5 bases from V and 2 bases from J, with 13 bases in between. The CDR3 is made up of 15 amino acids. The germline V gene has CDR1 SGHTA and CDR2 FQGNSA. Written as DNA, the CDR3 is TGTGCCAGCAGCCCCCTATGGGCTCCCTACAATGAGCAGTTCTTC. Translating gives CASSPLWAPYNEQFF.

This clone turned up a few times. A junction end diverges from the germline sequence, so it may reflect a read error. The chain employs TRBV4-3 and TRBJ1-1; 7 positions match TRBD1. This CDR3 is built from 15 residues. The germline CDR1 and CDR2 sequences are LGHNA and YSLEER. CDR3 protein: CASSRAGGRNPEAFF. The CDR3 region has the DNA TGCGCCAGCAGCCGGGCAGGGGGACGGAACCCTGAAGCTTTCTTT.

The chain employs TRBV30 and TRBJ2-3; tentative D call: TRBD2 (6 bases). Germline V lookup: CDR1 GTSNPN, CDR2 SVGIG (reference sequence). The CDR3 length is 15 residues. With 7 bases removed from V and 5 bases from J, the gap between germline ends came to 22 bases. The CDR3 protein is CASQEAGTTQDTQYF. DNA of the CDR3: TGTGCCTCCCAAGAGGCGGGGACCACGCAAGATACGCAGTATTTT.

There are a few counts of this clone. The chain recombines TRBV19 with TRBJ1-5; 10 positions match TRBD1. The CDR3 spans 13 residues. V dropped 6 bases and J dropped 5; count of bases not matched to a gene: 1. Germline CDR1 LNHDA, CDR2 SQIVND (reference sequence). CDR3 amino acids: CASSGTGDQPQHF. The CDR3 DNA sequence: TGTGCCAGTAGCGGGACAGGGGATCAGCCCCAGCATTTT.

The rearrangement joins TRBV7-2 to TRBJ1-2, with 10 bases that match TRBD1. Trimming cost V 1 base and J 8 bases; bases outside gene matches: 13. From germline, CDR1 is SGHTA and CDR2 FQGNSA. CDR3 size: 17 residues. Here the CDR3 DNA reads TGTGCCAGCAGCTTAGTGTTAATCGGACAGGGGGTAGGAGGCTACACCTTC. It is translated as CASSLVLIGQGVGGYTF.